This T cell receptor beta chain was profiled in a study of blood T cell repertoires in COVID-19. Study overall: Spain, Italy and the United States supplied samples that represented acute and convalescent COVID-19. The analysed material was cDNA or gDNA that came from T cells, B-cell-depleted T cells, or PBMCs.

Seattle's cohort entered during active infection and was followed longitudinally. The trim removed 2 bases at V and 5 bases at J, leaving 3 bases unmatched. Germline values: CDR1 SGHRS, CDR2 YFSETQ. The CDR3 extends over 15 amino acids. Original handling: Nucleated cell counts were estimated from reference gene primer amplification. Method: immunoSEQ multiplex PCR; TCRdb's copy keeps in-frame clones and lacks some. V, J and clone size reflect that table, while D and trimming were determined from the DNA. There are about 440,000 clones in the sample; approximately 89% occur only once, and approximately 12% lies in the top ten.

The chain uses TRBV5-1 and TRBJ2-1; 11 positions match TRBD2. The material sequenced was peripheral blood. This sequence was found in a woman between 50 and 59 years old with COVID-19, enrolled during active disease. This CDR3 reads CASSFLAGGNNEQFF. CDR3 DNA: TGCGCCAGCAGCTTCCTAGCGGGGGGTAACAATGAGCAGTTCTTC. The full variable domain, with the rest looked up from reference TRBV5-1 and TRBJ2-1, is KAGVTQTPRYLIKTRGQQVTLSCSPISGHRSVSWYQQTPGQGLQFLFEYFSETQRNKGNFPGRFSGRQFSNSRSEMNVSTLELGDSALYLCASSFLAGGNNEQFFGPGTRLTVL.